Listed below are T cell receptor beta chains from one sample, sequenced in a study of shared clonotypes between healthy human individuals. Data came from immunoSEQ multiplex PCR; TCRdb stores just in-frame clones and leaves some out. Of 190,000 or so clones listed, around 63% are singletons. Sequenced: memory CD4+ T cells sorted from blood. The receptors were gathered from a man aged 25 to 45 in good health. CDR3s include the opening cysteine and the closing phenylalanine or tryptophan. D genes are given only for firm matches. Some rows mark clone size as missing; the rest say once, few, many or name a class of expanded clone.

>TRBV6-6|TRBJ2-7|NA|NA
TGTGCCAGCGGTACACGACCCCTCTCCTACGAGCAGTACTTC
CASGTRPLSYEQYF
>TRBV5-4|TRBJ1-1|NA|NA
TGTGCCAGCAGCTCGACTAGGATCATGAACACTGAAGCTTTCTTT
CASSSTRIMNTEAFF
>TRBV7-6|TRBJ2-1|NA|NA
TGTGCCAGCAGCTTAGAAACCAATACCTACAATGAGCAGTTCTTC
CASSLETNTYNEQFF
>TRBV14|TRBJ2-1|NA|many
TGTGCCAGCAGCACATACAATGAGCAGTTCTTC
CASSTYNEQFF
>TRBV5-6|TRBJ2-1|NA|NA
TGTGCCAGCAGCCCACTGGACAGTAACAATGAGCAGTTCTTC
CASSPLDSNNEQFF
>TRBV20-1|TRBJ2-1|NA|NA
TGCAGTGCTAGGGGACACAATGAGCAGTTCTTC
CSARGHNEQFF
>TRBV7-9|TRBJ1-2|NA|NA
TGTGCCAGCAGCTTTGCGAACAGGGCTTATGGCTACACCTTC
CASSFANRAYGYTF
>TRBV18|TRBJ2-5|NA|NA
TGTGCCAGCTCCCTCGAGACCCAGTACTTC
CASSLETQYF
>TRBV4-3|TRBJ2-2|NA|NA
TGCGCCAGCAGCCAGTCCCCGCGGACCGGGGAGCTGTTTTTT
CASSQSPRTGELFF
>TRBV6-4|TRBJ2-1|NA|few
TGTGCCAGCAGTGACTCGATCGCGGCCAGCTCCTACAATGAGCAGTTCTTC
CASSDSIAASSYNEQFF
>TRBV7-9|TRBJ2-2|NA|NA
TGTGCCAGCAGCACCGTACCCAGGGGAATGAGGACCGGGGAGCTGTTTTTT
CASSTVPRGMRTGELFF
>TRBV29-1|TRBJ2-3|NA|NA
TGCAGCGTTGGGCAAGGTGTTGGTCTAGTCCGGGACACGCAGTATTTT
CSVGQGVGLVRDTQYF
>TRBV6-4|TRBJ2-7|TRBD2|NA
TGTGCCAGCAGTGACTCGACTGGCGGGAGGACGTACGAGCAGTACTTC
CASSDSTGGRTYEQYF
>TRBV18|TRBJ1-3|TRBD1|NA
TGTGCCAGCTCACCCGCGACAGGGAAGAGGTCTGGAAACACCATATATTTT
CASSPATGKRSGNTIYF
>TRBV19|TRBJ2-3|NA|NA
TGTGCCAGTAGTAGGGCCACAGATACGCAGTATTTT
CASSRATDTQYF